This T cell receptor (beta chain) was obtained from a study of regulatory and conventional T cells in RAG deficiency. General study results and limits: Compared with controls, unique Treg TCR beta sequences dropped roughly 94-fold in Omenn syndrome and CID/AS. Patient subsets had shorter CDR3s; Omenn Treg-Tconv overlap exceeded 85%.

Looked up from germline, CDR1 is SGHTA and CDR2 is FQGTGA. The CDR3 is 14 residues long. The V end lost 2 bases, the J end lost 3 bases, and 7 bases lay between the germline ends. To note about this clone: Its antigen is not known.

The table came from immunoSEQ multiplex PCR; TCRdb's copy has only in-frame clones and leaves some out. The table lists around 30,000 clones, 85% to 90% of them singletons. These data were also reused for a study on regulatory T cells. Per that study: The primer mix had 52 TRBV and 13 TRBJ primers. In patients, unique TRB V-J pairs were restricted and V/J usage skewed, especially in Tregs.

The chain employs TRBV7-3 and TRBJ2-2; D not certain. Specimen: CD8+ T cells sorted from blood. The clonotype was recovered from a human donor in good health. The CDR3 region has the DNA TGTGCCAGCAGCTTATCCCAGCACACCGGGGAGCTGTTTTTT. Amino acid sequence: CASSLSQHTGELFF.